The 18 T cell receptor beta chains in this list originate from one sample, sequenced in a study of neurological immune-mediated disorders. Time point indicated: longitudinal time-point 2. TCRdb re-called the 5' RACE reads with MiXCR, one entry per CDR3 protein. The data hold 55,000 to 65,000 distinct CDR3 sequences, with more than 8% observed a single time. Sequencing was carried out using PBMCs. The receptors originated from a young man in good health.

This clonotype has more than one count but fewer than ten. Written as DNA, the CDR3 is TGTGCCTCCTCCGGGACAGGGTTCTACGAGCAGTACTTC. Its translation: CASSGTGFYEQYF. The chain has TRBV19 and TRBJ2-7, with 9 bases that match TRBD1. J gave up 3 bases and V 11 bases, and 8 bases lay outside the gene matches. CDR1 and CDR2 from the germline V gene are LNHDA and SQIVND (reference sequence). CDR3 size: 13 residues.

The table lists this clonotype with many counts. This chain joins TRBV28 and TRBJ2-7, with no clear D. Trimming stripped 3 bases from V and 2 bases from J, with 11 bases between. Germline V gene data show CDR1 as MDHEN and CDR2 as SYDVKM. The CDR3 runs 14 residues. In DNA form, the CDR3 reads TGTGCCAGCAGTTTTCCTCCAGCGCCCTACGAGCAGTACTTC. Translating it yields CASSFPPAPYEQYF.

The rearrangement uses TRBV27 and TRBJ2-6; 7 bases match TRBD1. The germline gives CDR1 MNHEY, CDR2 SMNVEV (reference sequence). After removal of 2 bases from V and 2 bases from J, the junction contained 3 bases not matched to a gene. CDR3 length: 16 amino acids. The CDR3: CASSLGTVTGANVLTF. The DNA for the CDR3 is TGTGCCAGCAGTTTAGGGACAGTGACTGGGGCCAACGTCCTGACTTTC.

This clonotype was counted many times. The chain couples TRBV5-6 to TRBJ2-3; 10 bases align to TRBD1. The CDR3 length is 14 residues. Trimming cost V 4 bases and J 5 bases; bases outside gene matches: 4. Germline CDR1 and CDR2: SGHDT and YYEEEE. The CDR3 region has the DNA TGTGCCAGCAGCAAGGACAGGGGGATAGATACGCAGTATTTT. The encoded protein is CASSKDRGIDTQYF.

This clonotype was detected ten times or more. The chain uses TRBV12-3 or TRBV12-4 and TRBJ2-2; D not resolved. This CDR3 contains 13 residues. V dropped 6 bases and J dropped 1 base, with 6 bases sitting between them. The CDR3 DNA sequence: TGTGCCAGCAGCGCTTGGAACACCGGGGAGCTGTTTTTT. This gives the protein CASSAWNTGELFF.

This clonotype was counted ten times or more. The V call is TRBV7-2, the J call TRBJ1-1, with a weak D call TRBD1 (6 bases). The V gene's germline CDR1 is SGHTA and CDR2 FQGNSA. V lost 1 base and J lost 2, with 11 bases in between. The CDR3 is 15 amino acids. The CDR3 sequence is CASSLDRTVNTEAFF. The CDR3 DNA sequence: TGTGCCAGCAGCTTAGACCGGACAGTCAACACTGAAGCTTTCTTT.

This clonotype was counted ten times or more. The chain uses TRBV5-1 and TRBJ2-5; tentative D call: TRBD1 (6 bases). Germline CDR1 is SGHRS and CDR2 is YFSETQ. Trimming stripped 1 base from V and 5 bases from J, with 12 bases between. The CDR3 sequence is 14 residues long. Here the CDR3 reads CASSLSQGMETQYF. CDR3 nucleotides: TGCGCCAGCAGCTTGTCCCAGGGGATGGAGACCCAGTACTTC.

This clonotype was counted many times. This chain links TRBV5-1 with TRBJ2-7; TRBD1 agrees at 12 bases. Losses at the gene ends were 3 bases for V and 5 bases for J; bases not matched to a gene: 9. Germline V CDR1 and CDR2: SGHRS, YFSETQ. This CDR3 has 16 residues. This CDR3 is CASSSEGTGGVDEQYF. In DNA, the CDR3 is TGCGCCAGCAGCTCGGAAGGGACAGGGGGCGTTGACGAGCAGTACTTC. The full variable domain, completed using reference TRBV5-1 and TRBJ2-7, is KAGVTQTPRYLIKTRGQQVTLSCSPISGHRSVSWYQQTPGQGLQFLFEYFSETQRNKGNFPGRFSGRQFSNSRSEMNVSTLELGDSALYLCASSSEGTGGVDEQYFGPGTRLTVT.

This clonotype has ten or more counts. The rearrangement uses TRBV6-2 or TRBV6-3 and TRBJ1-1; 7 nucleotides match TRBD1. This CDR3 contains 13 residues. The germline gives CDR1 MNHEY, CDR2 SVGEGT. V shed 2 bases and J 12 bases; nucleotides not matched to a gene: 9. The DNA for the CDR3 is TGTGCCAGCAGTTACGTGACAGGGAGAGGTCCTTTCTTT. Translation gives CASSYVTGRGPFF.

This clonotype was counted ten times or more. The chain links TRBV29-1 to TRBJ2-1; D call uncertain. Germline V gene sequence: CDR1 SQVTM, CDR2 ANQGSEA. The CDR3 sequence is 12 residues long. V was trimmed by 7 bases and J by 0 bases, leaving 7 bases between them. CDR3 nucleotide sequence: TGCAGCGCGGAAGTCTCCTACAATGAGCAGTTCTTC. Encoded protein: CSAEVSYNEQFF.

The chain links TRBV5-1 to TRBJ2-2; 7 bases match TRBD1. With V trimmed by 6 bases and J by 5 bases, 7 bases remained unmatched. The germline gives CDR1 SGHRS, CDR2 YFSETQ. The CDR3 sequence is 14 residues long. CDR3 coding DNA: TGCGCCAGCAAAAAGGGGGCGGTGACCGGGGAGCTGTTTTTT. Encoded protein: CASKKGAVTGELFF.

The chain is built from TRBV7-3 and TRBJ2-5; the D call may be TRBD1 or TRBD2 (5 bases each). The CDR3 length is 16 residues. The germline CDR1 and CDR2 sequences are SGHTA and FQGTGA. V was shortened by 2 bases and J by 5 bases, with 18 bases between the two germline ends. The CDR3 nucleotides are TGTGCCAGCAGCTTAGATCCTAGCAGTGGGGCGGAGACCCAGTACTTC. Its translation is CASSLDPSSGAETQYF.

This clonotype was picked up many times. The chain couples TRBV21-1 to TRBJ2-1. TRBV21-1 is marked as a pseudogene. The CDR3 sequence is 13 residues long. Here the CDR3 reads CASSNRWVLEQFF. The CDR3 DNA follows: TGTGCCAGCAGCAATCGTTGGGTACTTGAGCAGTTCTTC.

Many counts were recorded for this clonotype. The J gene is TRBJ2-1, the V gene TRBV20-1; D might be TRBD2 (6 bases). This CDR3 spans 14 amino acids. The germline V and J ends were trimmed by 3 bases and 6 bases, with 15 bases remaining between them. Per germline, CDR1 DFQATT and CDR2 SNEGSKA (reference sequence). CDR3 nucleotide sequence: TGCAGTGCTAGTTCGGGAGTTCTAGGCAATGAGCAGTTCTTC. Translation gives CSASSGVLGNEQFF.

This clonotype was seen repeatedly, ten times or more. This chain joins TRBV18 and TRBJ2-1, with a tentative D call TRBD1 (5 bases). Germline lookup yields CDR1 KGHSH and CDR2 LQKENI. The CDR3 length is 15 residues. V shed 2 bases and J shed 2 bases, with 10 bases lying between them. The CDR3 loop reads CASSPMGRAYNEQFF. The CDR3 DNA is TGTGCCAGCTCACCAATGGGGCGTGCCTACAATGAGCAGTTCTTC.

This clonotype appeared many times. The V call is TRBV5-1, the J call TRBJ2-1; D ambiguous. The germline CDR1 and CDR2 sequences are SGHRS and YFSETQ. V gave up 0 bases and J gave up 8 bases, with 15 bases separating them. CDR3 size: 15 residues. The DNA for the CDR3 is TGCGCCAGCAGCTTGGCTGGCGGTACGTGGGATGAGCAGTTCTTC. The encoded protein is CASSLAGGTWDEQFF.

V usage is TRBV7-9 and J usage is TRBJ2-4; D might be TRBD2 (6 bases). The germline V gene has CDR1 SEHNR and CDR2 FQNEAQ (reference sequence). With 1 base removed from V and 0 bases from J, the gap between germline ends came to 7 bases. This CDR3 spans 15 amino acids. The CDR3 DNA reads TGTGCCAGCAGCTTAGGAGCGGGAGCCAAAAACATTCAGTACTTC. Amino acid sequence: CASSLGAGAKNIQYF.

This clonotype occurred many times. The CDR3 sequence is CASRKTGNKGQETQYF. CDR3 DNA sequence: TGCGCCAGCAGAAAGACAGGGAACAAAGGCCAAGAGACCCAGTACTTC. The chain couples TRBV5-1 to TRBJ2-5; TRBD1 matches 7 bases. The CDR3 runs 16 residues. CDR1 SGHRS and CDR2 YFSETQ come from the germline V gene. V lost 5 bases to trimming and J lost 1 base; unmatched junction nucleotides: 11. Full variable domain (remainder filled in from reference TRBV5-1 and TRBJ2-5): KAGVTQTPRYLIKTRGQQVTLSCSPISGHRSVSWYQQTPGQGLQFLFEYFSETQRNKGNFPGRFSGRQFSNSRSEMNVSTLELGDSALYLCASRKTGNKGQETQYFGPGTRLLVL.